This TCR beta chain was profiled in a study of blood T cell repertoires in COVID-19. Study details: T cells, B-cell-depleted T cells, or PBMCs supplied cDNA or gDNA.

The method was immunoSEQ multiplex PCR; TCRdb's version includes in-frame clones alone and lacks a portion of them. The table includes fewer than 250,000 clones, around nine tenths detected once. Per germline, CDR1 SGDLS and CDR2 YYNGEE. Trimming cost V 2 bases and J 10 bases, with 16 bases left between them. The CDR3 sequence is 14 residues long. Adults between roughly 18 and 90 years of age took part from about two dozen US areas. In assigning cohorts, the study relied on participant-reported clinical history. J is TRBJ2-1 and V is TRBV9; TRBD1 might be the D (6 bases). Sample: PBMCs or T cells enriched from blood (not recorded which). This sequence originates from a man aged 25 to 40 in a cohort exposed to, infected with or recovered from COVID-19 (not recorded which). CDR3 sequence: CASSVPTTRGEQFF. Written as DNA, the CDR3 is TGTGCCAGCAGCGTTCCTACAACTAGGGGGGAGCAGTTCTTC.